This TCR beta chain came from a study of monozygotic twins with inflammatory bowel disease. Germline CDR1 and CDR2: WSHSY and SAAADI. The CDR3 spans 13 residues. TCRdb re-called the 5' RACE reads and catalogs CDR3 proteins one per entry, DNA excluded. The sample data list 80,000 or so distinct CDR3 sequences. The specimen was blood. This TCR derives from a human donor with ulcerative colitis or Crohn's disease, or a healthy co-twin of an affected twin (not recorded which). The chain couples TRBV10-2 to TRBJ1-6. CDR3: CASSVGYDSPLHF.